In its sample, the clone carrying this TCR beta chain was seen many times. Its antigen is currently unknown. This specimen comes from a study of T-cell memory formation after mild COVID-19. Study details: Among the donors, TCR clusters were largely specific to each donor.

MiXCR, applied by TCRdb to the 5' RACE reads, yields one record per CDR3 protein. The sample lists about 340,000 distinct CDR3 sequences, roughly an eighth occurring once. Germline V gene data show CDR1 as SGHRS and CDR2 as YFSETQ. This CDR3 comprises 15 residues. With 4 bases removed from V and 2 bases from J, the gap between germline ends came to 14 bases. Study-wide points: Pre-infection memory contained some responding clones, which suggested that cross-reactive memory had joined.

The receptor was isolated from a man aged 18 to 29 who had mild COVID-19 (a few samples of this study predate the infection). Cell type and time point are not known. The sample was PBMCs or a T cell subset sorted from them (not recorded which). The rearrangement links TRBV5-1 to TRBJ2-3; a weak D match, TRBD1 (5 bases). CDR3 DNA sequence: TGCGCCAGCAGCCAAGACAGAAGGCTCACAGATACGCAGTATTTT. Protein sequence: CASSQDRRLTDTQYF.